Listed below are T cell receptor beta chains from one sample, sequenced in a study of graft-versus-host responses after intestinal transplantation. Some clones are missing from TCRdb's copy, which holds only in-frame ones; the method was immunoSEQ multiplex PCR. The sample includes about 100,000 clones, about 90% seen only once; the top ten take more than 0.8%. Antigens of these TCRs are unknown. Sequences were derived from unstimulated CD4+ T cells sorted from spleen or lymph node cells, sampled before intestinal transplant. The receptors originated from a human donor who received an intestinal transplant. CDR3s include the opening cysteine and the closing phenylalanine or tryptophan. D genes are given only for firm matches. Not all rows give a size; the values are once, few, many and, for expanded clones, a class.

>few|.|TRBV28|TRBJ2-2
CASSFREAGELFF
TGTGCCAGCAGTTTCAGAGAAGCCGGGGAGCTGTTTTTT
>.|.|TRBV27|TRBJ1-6
CASSLDPYSPLHF
TGTGCCAGCAGTTTAGACCCTTACTCACCCCTCCACTTT
>.|.|TRBV4-1|TRBJ1-2
CASSQDPWGRNYGYTF
TGCGCCAGCAGCCAAGATCCCTGGGGCAGGAACTATGGCTACACCTTC
>.|.|TRBV5-6|TRBJ2-6
CASSGSTRRGANVLTF
TGTGCCAGCAGCGGGTCCACCCGGCGTGGGGCCAACGTCCTGACTTTC
>.|.|TRBV5-1|TRBJ1-1
CASSLTGDTEAFF
TGCGCCAGCAGCTTGACTGGGGATACTGAAGCTTTCTTT
>.|TRBD2|TRBV9|TRBJ2-1
CASSAGLAMRAVLNEQFF
TGTGCCAGCAGCGCAGGACTAGCTATGCGAGCCGTTCTGAATGAGCAGTTCTTC
>.|.|TRBV4-1|TRBJ1-4
CASSQERGTNEKLFF
TGCGCCAGCAGCCAAGAACGTGGAACAAATGAAAAACTGTTTTTT
>.|.|TRBV4-2|TRBJ2-7
CASSQFRGAGYEQYF
TGTGCCAGCAGCCAGTTCCGGGGGGCTGGCTACGAGCAGTACTTC
>.|.|TRBV2|TRBJ2-3
CASSGSRPGDTQYF
TGTGCCAGCAGTGGTTCTCGGCCGGGGGATACGCAGTATTTT
>few|TRBD1|TRBV5-4|TRBJ2-7
CASSLPGQGRHEQYF
TGTGCCAGCAGCTTGCCGGGACAGGGGAGGCACGAGCAGTACTTC
>.|.|TRBV6-1|TRBJ2-7
CASSEQGPLYEQYF
TGTGCCAGCAGTGAACAGGGCCCCCTCTACGAGCAGTACTTC
>.|TRBD1|TRBV11-2|TRBJ2-2
CASSSYRGNTGELFF
TGTGCCAGCAGCTCGTACAGGGGGAACACCGGGGAGCTGTTTTTT
>.|.|TRBV11-2|TRBJ1-2
CASSLGRGAGYTF
TGTGCCAGCAGCTTAGGGAGGGGGGCTGGCTACACCTTC
>.|.|TRBV7-9|TRBJ2-3
CASSLRGRYTDTQYF
TGTGCCAGCAGCTTAAGGGGGAGATACACAGATACGCAGTATTTT
>.|.|TRBV5-1|TRBJ2-7
CASSLEGQNYEQYF
TGCGCCAGCAGCTTGGAAGGACAGAACTACGAGCAGTACTTC
>.|TRBD2|TRBV9|TRBJ2-1
CASSVLASGGAGDEQFF
TGTGCCAGCAGCGTACTGGCTAGCGGGGGGGCTGGCGATGAGCAGTTCTTC
>.|TRBD2|TRBV4-2|TRBJ2-1
CASSPLGTSGDYNEQFF
TGTGCCAGCAGCCCTCTCGGGACTAGCGGGGACTACAATGAGCAGTTCTTC
>.|TRBD1|TRBV19|TRBJ2-4
CASSTRTGAPRIQYF
TGTGCCAGTAGTACCCGGACAGGGGCCCCGAGGATTCAGTACTTC
>once|TRBD2|TRBV4-1|TRBJ2-1
CASSRLPRGGGAVGSYNEQFF
TGCGCCAGCAGCCGATTGCCTCGCGGGGGGGGAGCTGTGGGCTCCTACAATGAGCAGTTCTTC
>.|TRBD1|TRBV6-8|TRBJ1-2
CASSTPNRGHGYTF
TGTGCCAGCAGTACCCCAAACAGGGGGCATGGCTACACCTTC
>.|.|TRBV5-6|TRBJ2-3
CASSPGGELRQYF
TGTGCCAGCAGCCCTGGTGGGGAGCTTCGGCAGTATTTT
>.|.|TRBV18|TRBJ2-3
CASSPPIGTDTQYF
TGTGCCAGCTCACCACCTATTGGCACAGATACGCAGTATTTT
>.|TRBD1|TRBV9|TRBJ2-3
CASSANIQGARSTDTQYF
TGTGCCAGCAGCGCAAATATACAGGGGGCGCGTAGCACAGATACGCAGTATTTT
>.|.|TRBV11-2|TRBJ2-7
CASSSQGGSYEQYF
TGTGCCAGCAGCTCGCAGGGCGGCTCCTACGAGCAGTACTTC
>.|.|TRBV9|TRBJ2-7
CASSTGHSSYEQYF
TGTGCCAGCAGCACCGGACACTCCTCCTACGAGCAGTACTTC
>.|TRBD2|TRBV12-5|TRBJ2-2
CASGPPRLAGGPGTGELFF
TGTGCTAGTGGTCCCCCCCGGCTAGCGGGAGGGCCGGGGACCGGGGAGCTGTTTTTT
>.|.|TRBV11-2|TRBJ1-4
CASSLNGVLREKLFF
TGTGCCAGCAGCTTAAACGGAGTCCTCCGGGAAAAACTGTTTTTT
>.|TRBD1|TRBV7-6|TRBJ2-3
CASSLGQGAADTQYF
TGTGCCAGCAGCTTAGGTCAGGGGGCGGCAGATACGCAGTATTTT
>.|TRBD1|TRBV6-6|TRBJ2-3
CASSFGQDNWVYTQYF
TGTGCCAGCAGCTTCGGACAGGACAATTGGGTTTATACGCAGTATTTT
>once|TRBD2|TRBV5-1|TRBJ2-3
CASSLGLAGGSTDTQYF
TGCGCCAGCAGCTTAGGCCTAGCGGGAGGGAGCACAGATACGCAGTATTTT
>.|.|TRBV6-1|TRBJ2-5
CASSPTSETQYF
TGTGCCAGCAGTCCAACGTCAGAGACCCAGTACTTC
>.|.|TRBV5-1|TRBJ1-1
CASSLVPESNTEAFF
TGCGCCAGCAGCTTGGTCCCGGAATCGAACACTGAAGCTTTCTTT
>.|.|TRBV5-4|TRBJ2-5
CASSLRGVGGETQYF
TGTGCCAGCAGCTTGCGCGGGGTAGGCGGGGAGACCCAGTACTTC
>.|.|TRBV7-9|TRBJ2-2
CASSLEGTGELFF
TGTGCCAGCAGCTTAGAGGGGACCGGGGAGCTGTTTTTT
>.|TRBD2|TRBV7-9|TRBJ2-1
CASRPAGTSLGEQFF
TGTGCCAGCAGACCGGCCGGGACTAGCTTAGGGGAGCAGTTCTTC
>.|.|TRBV5-1|TRBJ2-5
CASSPTGALQETQYF
TGCGCCAGCAGCCCTACCGGGGCCCTCCAAGAGACCCAGTACTTC
>.|.|TRBV6-5|TRBJ2-7
CASWGAGGNYEQYF
TGTGCCAGCTGGGGGGCAGGGGGAAACTACGAGCAGTACTTC
>.|.|TRBV18|TRBJ1-5
CASSPNQPQHF
TGTGCCAGCTCACCAAATCAGCCCCAGCATTTT
>.|.|TRBV9|TRBJ1-5
CASSGPARGGYHQPQHF
TGTGCCAGCAGCGGGCCAGCTCGGGGGGGGTACCATCAGCCCCAGCATTTT
>.|.|TRBV9|TRBJ1-3
CASSVDPGSGNTIYF
TGTGCCAGCAGCGTAGACCCAGGGTCTGGAAACACCATATATTTT
>.|TRBD2|TRBV19|TRBJ2-3
CASSSRGRRADTQYF
TGTGCCAGTAGTTCTCGCGGGAGGAGGGCAGATACGCAGTATTTT
>.|TRBD1|TRBV11-3|TRBJ2-1
CASSFPEGQRYNEQFF
TGTGCCAGCAGTTTCCCCGAGGGACAGCGCTACAATGAGCAGTTCTTC
>few|.|TRBV7-3|TRBJ1-3
CASSSGTAGNTIYF
TGTGCCAGCAGCTCTGGGACGGCTGGAAACACCATATATTTT
>.|.|TRBV27|TRBJ1-5
CASRSYSNQPQHF
TGTGCCAGCAGGTCTTATAGCAATCAGCCCCAGCATTTT
>.|.|TRBV11-2|TRBJ1-1
CASTTPQQMNTEAFF
TGTGCCAGCACCACACCGCAACAGATGAACACTGAAGCTTTCTTT
>.|.|TRBV5-1|TRBJ1-2
CASSPHRDGYTF
TGCGCCAGCAGCCCCCACAGGGATGGCTACACCTTC
>.|.|TRBV11-2|TRBJ2-1
CASSPLGTYNEQFF
TGTGCCAGCAGTCCGCTGGGCACCTACAATGAGCAGTTCTTC
>.|.|TRBV10-2|TRBJ1-2
CASSEILTLSGYTF
TGCGCCAGCAGTGAGATTTTAACACTCTCTGGCTACACCTTC
>.|.|TRBV19|TRBJ2-5
CASSIKLAGAQETQYF
TGTGCCAGTAGTATAAAATTGGCGGGGGCCCAAGAGACCCAGTACTTC
>.|.|TRBV7-3|TRBJ1-3
CASSLTSPGTGNTIYF
TGTGCCAGCAGCTTAACATCTCCAGGGACAGGAAACACCATATATTTT
>.|TRBD2|TRBV6-1|TRBJ2-7
CASMGTTYEQYF
TGTGCCAGCATGGGGACTACCTACGAGCAGTACTTC
>.|.|TRBV7-3|TRBJ2-7
CASSLSPGNSYEQYF
TGTGCCAGCAGCTTAAGTCCGGGGAACTCCTACGAGCAGTACTTC
>.|TRBD2|TRBV2|TRBJ2-3
CASSSGRAGDTQYF
TGTGCCAGCAGTAGCGGGAGGGCCGGTGATACGCAGTATTTT
>.|.|TRBV27|TRBJ1-1
CASSRGLAATEAFF
TGTGCCAGCAGCAGAGGACTGGCGGCCACTGAAGCTTTCTTT
>.|TRBD2|TRBV10-1|TRBJ2-3
CASSEPGTSGTDTQYF
TGCGCCAGCAGCGAGCCCGGGACTAGCGGAACAGATACGCAGTATTTT
>.|.|TRBV28|TRBJ1-6
CASRPPHSYNSPLHF
TGTGCCAGCAGACCCCCCCATTCCTATAATTCACCCCTCCACTTT
>once|TRBD1|TRBV25-1|TRBJ1-2
CASSERGTGPERGYTF
TGTGCCAGCAGTGAAAGGGGGACAGGACCGGAAAGGGGCTACACCTTC